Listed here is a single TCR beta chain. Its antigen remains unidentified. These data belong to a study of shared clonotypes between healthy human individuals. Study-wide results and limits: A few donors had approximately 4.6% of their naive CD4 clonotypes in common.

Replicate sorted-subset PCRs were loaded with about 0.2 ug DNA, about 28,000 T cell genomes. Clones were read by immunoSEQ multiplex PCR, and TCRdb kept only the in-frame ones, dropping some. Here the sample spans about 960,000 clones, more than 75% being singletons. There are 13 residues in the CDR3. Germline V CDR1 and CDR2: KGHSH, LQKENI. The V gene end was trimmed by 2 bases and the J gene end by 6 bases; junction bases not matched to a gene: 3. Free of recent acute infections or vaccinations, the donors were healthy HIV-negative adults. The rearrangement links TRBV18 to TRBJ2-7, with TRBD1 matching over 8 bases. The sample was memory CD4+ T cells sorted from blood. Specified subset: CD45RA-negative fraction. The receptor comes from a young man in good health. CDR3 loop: CASSPSDRGEQYF. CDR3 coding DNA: TGTGCCAGCTCACCATCTGACAGGGGCGAGCAGTACTTC.